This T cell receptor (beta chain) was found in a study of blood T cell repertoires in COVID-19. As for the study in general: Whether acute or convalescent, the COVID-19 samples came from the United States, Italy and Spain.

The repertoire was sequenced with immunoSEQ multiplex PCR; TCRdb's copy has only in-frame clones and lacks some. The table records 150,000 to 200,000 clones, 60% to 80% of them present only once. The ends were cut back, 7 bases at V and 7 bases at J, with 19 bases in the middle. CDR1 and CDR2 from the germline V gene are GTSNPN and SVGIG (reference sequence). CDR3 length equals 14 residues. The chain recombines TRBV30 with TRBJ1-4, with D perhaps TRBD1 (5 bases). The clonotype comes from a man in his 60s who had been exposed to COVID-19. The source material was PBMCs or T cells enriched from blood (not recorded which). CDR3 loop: CAFTLDRISEKLFF. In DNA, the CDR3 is TGTGCCTTCACGTTAGACAGAATTAGTGAAAAACTGTTTTTT.